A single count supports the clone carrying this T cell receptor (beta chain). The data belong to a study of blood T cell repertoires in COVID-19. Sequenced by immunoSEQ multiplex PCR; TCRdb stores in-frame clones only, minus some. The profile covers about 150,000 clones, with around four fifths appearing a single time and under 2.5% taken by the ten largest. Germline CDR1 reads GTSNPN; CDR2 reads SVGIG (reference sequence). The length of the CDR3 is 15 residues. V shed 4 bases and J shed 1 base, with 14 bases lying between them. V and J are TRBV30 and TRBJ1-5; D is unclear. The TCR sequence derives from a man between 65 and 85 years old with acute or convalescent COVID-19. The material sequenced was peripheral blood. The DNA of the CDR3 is TGTGCCTGGACCCGGGCCGGAGGGAGCAATCAGCCCCAGCATTTT. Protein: CAWTRAGGSNQPQHF.